The TCR beta chain described here comes from a study of blood T cells in healthy people across ages. The wider study: Per two T cells, template switching captured roughly one barcoded beta molecule.

This CDR3 has 15 residues. V lost 6 bases to trimming and J lost 1 base; unmatched junction nucleotides: 8. The germline V gene encodes CDR1 MDHEN and CDR2 SYDVKM. General study points: Unsorted PBMC material precluded a definitive naive versus antigen-experienced comparison. The unknown donor CMV status may have confounded expanded clonotype changes.

Comment on this clonotype: Its antigen is not known.

Staff drew roughly 10 milliliters of peripheral blood from each donor. A sample-barcoded 5' primer and a J-beta primer mix were used in a second PCR of roughly 7 to 11 cycles. MiXCR was run by TCRdb on the 5' RACE reads, yielding one entry per CDR3 protein. The sample yields approximately 680,000 distinct CDR3 sequences, approximately 31% seen once. The receptor was isolated from an elderly woman in good health. The chain employs TRBV28 and TRBJ1-1; TRBD1 aligns across 7 bases. The sample comprised blood. For the CDR3, the DNA is TGTGCCAGCAGGGAGCACCCAGGGGGGAACACTGAAGCTTTCTTT. Its protein is CASREHPGGNTEAFF.